This TCR beta chain was documented in a study of cytomegalovirus exposure and HLA in healthy donors (dated by TCRdb to about 2017). Study-wide context: In an earlier analysis of some 610 of the donors, 276 Gb of sequence data and 95 million to 130 million unique TCR beta sequences from about 180 million T cells were reported. The study aimed to test whether cataloging public T cell receptors could reveal signatures of past pathogen exposure. Rather than using new phenotypic data, the later analysis identified candidate immune exposures from TCR beta sequences and from how often those sequences occurred across donors. All discovery cohort repertoires had been generated on a single sequencing platform. Across around 400 genotyped donors of the cohort, an average of about 220,000 unique TCR beta nucleotide sequences per donor were sequenced, and 15% to 20% of those sequences were non-productive. The genetic ancestry cluster associated with self-reported Caucasian donors included over 65% of the roughly 400 genotyped donors. Besides the first cohort of approximately 710 subjects, a separate validation cohort made up of 120 different subjects was used. A later genetic analysis took genome-wide SNP genotypes for about 55% of the roughly 700 donors and used that subset as a discovery cohort. An earlier analysis of fewer than 750 of the donors used high-throughput TCR beta sequencing to judge whether each TCR beta V gene segment behaved as functional or pseudogenic. The number of donors typed differed by locus, with about 629-630 for A, B, C, DRB1 and DQB1, over 500 for DQA1, 600 to 610 for DPA1, and 400 to 490 for DPB1. To study patterns of TCR occurrence, a later analysis re-analyzed previously published TCR beta repertoires from several hundred donors and added high-resolution HLA genotyping. Alongside the repertoire data, information on donor age, sex, ethnicity and CMV serostatus was compiled. Both class I and class II loci were covered by HLA typing, at four-digit resolution. Using immunosequencing, the study profiled T cell repertoires from 666 subjects and related those repertoires to cytomegalovirus serostatus. An early release that covered about 640 HLA-typed donors contained approximately 290 gigabases of sequencing data and tens of millions of unique TCR sequences. Four or five DR-DQ haplotypes were handled as single units for association and clustering because linkage in the cohort was strong. To predict cytomegalovirus infection status, the study combined high-throughput TCR immunosequencing, statistical association of individual TCRs with disease status, and machine learning.

The junction shows trimming of 1 base on V and 8 bases on J, and the gene matches do not reach 9 bases of it. The CDR3 runs 14 residues from the cysteine to the phenylalanine. The retained sequence is limited to the CDR3, 42 bases, with the frame set at the first base. The germline V gene encodes CDR1 GTSNPN and CDR2 SVGIG (reference sequence). About this clone: It has no known antigen specificity. No base quality information exists; no much larger clone differs at one position.

Points the paper makes about the study in general: When HLA alleles, especially DR and DQ, strongly co-occurred, attributing TCR associations to individual alleles was difficult. At a false discovery rate of 0.05, a later analysis linked approximately 18,000 TCR beta sequences to specific HLA alleles. A later genetic analysis reported fewer N-insertions in productive TCRs among donors in an Asian-associated ancestry cluster than the roughly 640-donor mean. Because some donors lacked HLA typing at each locus, the association tests relied only on the typed subset. In an earlier analysis of about 550 of the donors, most TCR beta V segments were observed in productive rearrangements about 87% or about 30% of the time, broadly matching IMGT annotations. The cohort was sequenced for TCR beta chains only, and without alpha or paired-chain data the features that could be detected were limited. Roughly uniform sequencing depth across donors was assumed in presence/absence analyses, although this assumption may not hold. A further reported finding was that TCR beta sequences accurately predicted the HLA-A and HLA-B alleles for most subjects in the first cohort. The study gave a list of more than 150 TCR beta chains associated with cytomegalovirus. Several of the top co-occurrence clusters appeared to be linked to parvovirus B19, influenza, CMV and Epstein-Barr virus, according to a later analysis. The sequencing pipeline was judged likely to have produced a cluster of highly shared sequence variants as a technical artifact. The classifier was reported to diagnose cytomegalovirus status with high specificity and sensitivity in both the original cohort and the validation cohort. For the cohort, immune exposure information was limited to CMV serostatus. Because counts were too low, about 18 rarely observed V segments, including chromosome 9 orphons, were left out of the earlier analysis of over 550 of the donors. A later analysis found that most CMV-associated TCR beta chains appeared HLA-restricted, with HLA associations seemingly driven largely by CMV exposure. Because the 87-base-pair reads could not distinguish some IMGT-functional V segments, including TRBV6-2 and TRBV6-3, those segments were excluded. In a later analysis, HLA-associated TCR beta chains were found to be more clonally expanded and to have lower generation probabilities than equally common non-associated chains. Linkage disequilibrium might explain the correlated functional status among segregating V segments, but an unknown experimental factor could not be ruled out. Most TCR sequences were seen in very few donors, while some public TCRs were found in many individuals. In vitro tests confirmed that three of the cytomegalovirus-associated TCR beta chains recognize cytomegalovirus antigens. In a later analysis, the rate of TCR association differed among HLA loci, with DRB1 alleles having the most associated TCRs and HLA-C alleles having the fewest. A later genetic analysis associated a missense DCLRE1C variant with V-gene and J-gene trimming of TCR beta chains, and an independent cohort replicated the association. The authors suggested that the approach could potentially be generalized to other disease states and immunological phenotypes.

The method was the immunoSEQ multiplex PCR assay. For the multiplex PCR, a mixture combining 60 forward primers for TCR Vbeta segments and 13 reverse primers for TCR Jbeta segments was used. The CDR3 region of rearranged TCR beta genes was amplified from genomic DNA with a multiplex PCR assay. On the Illumina HiSeq System, the amplified TCR beta libraries were sequenced as 87-base-pair reads. Concerning the study's data processing: Across the 700 or so repertoires, a later analysis counted tens of millions of unique TCR beta chains, some 11 million of which were shared by at least two donors. Raw reads were error-corrected and collapsed into unique sequences with a nearest-neighbor algorithm that merged closely related sequences to remove PCR and sequencing errors. To assign V, D and J gene segments, CDR3 sequences were aligned to IMGT reference sequences. For a sequence to be retained, a match of at least six nucleotides was required to both a V gene segment and a J gene segment. A rearrangement counted as productive if the CDR3 had no stop codons and remained in frame with V and J, and every other rearrangement counted as non-productive. CDR3 was defined according to IMGT convention as the region running from the second conserved V-encoded cysteine to the conserved J-encoded phenylalanine. Sequences without an unambiguous match to a single V gene segment were excluded from the earlier analysis of about 640 of the donors. In an earlier analysis of approximately 610 of the donors, V segments were called functional above 56.7% productive rearrangements and were called segregating when the between-donor standard deviation exceeded 5%. A statistical classification framework was developed to diagnose cytomegalovirus status using the catalog of TCR beta chain sequences. In a later analysis, TCR nucleotide sequences were compared against IMGT/GENE-DB human TR gene sequences so that V and J genes could be assigned. The TCRdist pipeline was used in a later analysis to assign CDR3 sequences and most-parsimonious VDJ recombination scenarios. In a later analysis, every TCR beta chain was defined by the combination of its CDR3 amino acid sequence and its V-gene family, and reads without a unique V-gene family were dropped. A later analysis removed 592 highly shared, low-generation-probability nucleotide sequences to deal with suspected cross-contamination and a sequencing artifact. For each public chain, a later analysis derived a clonal expansion index from normalized ranks of inferred template counts within each repertoire. In a later analysis, generation probabilities were computed using a VDJ recombination model fitted to out-of-frame rearrangements, and the results were checked against IGoR. In a later analysis, TCR-TCR, TCR-HLA and TCR-CMV co-occurrence was scored with hypergeometric tests, and a repertoire-size bias correction was applied to TCR pairs. In a later analysis, false discovery rates were estimated by permuting HLA or CMV assignments 20 times. In a later analysis, co-occurring TCRs were grouped with DBSCAN, and TCRdist sequence similarity was added when clustering was performed within HLA-allele-positive subsets. Repertoires with fewer than 30,000 or more than 120,000 public chains, plus five repertoires with anomalous nucleotide sharing, were excluded from co-occurrence clustering. Entries here come from immuneACCESS through TCRdb and include only in-frame sequences with V and J called. Some clones fail to appear in such tables; in the studies checked, an unresolved V gene covers under half of the shortfall, and the cause of the remainder is unknown. That table supplies the V and J calls and clone size; D and trimming were determined from the DNA. Within this sample are around 140,000 clones, with about 64% of them counted one time only. The ten biggest clones cover 2% to 3% of the sample.

The cohort comprised approximately 700 healthy bone marrow donors. All cohort members were sampled while nominally healthy, although unrecorded immune exposures were likely present. The donor was CMV seronegative and was included in the group of several hundred seronegative cohort members. A peripheral blood sample was provided by each donor, and peripheral blood mononuclear cells were used for TCR beta sequencing. Genomic DNA extraction from the blood cell samples was performed with the Qiagen DNeasy Blood Extraction Kit. The receptor was derived from a woman aged 35 to 49 in good health and CMV-seronegative. The sample was PBMCs. The chain is encoded by TRBV30 joined to TRBJ1-2, and TRBD1 aligns with 8 junction nucleotides. The CDR3 corresponds to CAWSEDRAVGGYTF. The bases read TGTGCCTGGAGTGAGGACAGGGCGGTAGGCGGCTACACCTTC.